This T cell receptor beta chain is drawn from a study of cytomegalovirus exposure and HLA in healthy donors. CDR1 and CDR2 from the germline V gene are SGHRS and YFSETQ. This CDR3 comprises 13 residues. Trimming stripped 4 bases from V and 8 bases from J, with 15 bases between. 60 Vbeta and 13 Jbeta primers were used in PCR. Method: immunoSEQ multiplex PCR; TCRdb's copy keeps in-frame clones and lacks some. The table includes 190,000 or so clones, 80% detected once. This chain joins TRBV5-1 and TRBJ1-2; D is possibly TRBD1 (6 bases). Sequencing was done on a sample of PBMCs. The clonotype originates from a boy younger than 18 in good health and CMV-seronegative. Here the CDR3 DNA reads TGCGCCAGCAGCCGGGGACAAAACGGCGGCTACACCTTC. Its protein product is CASSRGQNGGYTF.